Given below is one T cell receptor beta chain in context. No antigen is known for it. The data belong to a study of CD8 T cells in Susac syndrome. Overall study findings and caveats: As the study acknowledged, the number of individuals who were part of its TCR sequencing and HLA analysis was relatively small.

TCR beta was sequenced from blood CD8+ and CD4+ T cells. The multiple sclerosis controls consisted of treatment-naive patients with relapsing-remitting disease, either stable or active. With random hexamers, reverse transcription was performed on about 0.5 to 1 ug of RNA. Multiplex immunoSEQ PCR targeted 54 Vbeta and 13 Jbeta TCR beta segments. TCRdb reprocessed the immunoSEQ multiplex PCR reads with MiXCR, giving one entry per CDR3 protein. The sample lists fewer than 150,000 distinct CDR3 sequences, under 95% seen once, with around 0.22% in the top ten. The sequenced sample consisted of CD8+ T cells from PBMCs. This TCR came from a human donor with multiple sclerosis.

The CDR3 sequence is CASSFEGGVNEQFF. DNA of the CDR3: TGTGCCAGCAGCTTCGAGGGCGGGGTCAATGAGCAGTTCTTC. This rearrangement joins TRBV7-6 to TRBJ2-1, with D tentatively TRBD2 (6 bases). Germline CDR1 reads SGHVS; CDR2 reads FNYEAQ. The V and J ends lost 3 bases and 6 bases respectively, with 12 bases between them. There are 14 residues in the CDR3.